Following are 30 T cell receptor beta chains from one sample sequenced in a study of blood T cell repertoires in COVID-19. Clones were sequenced by immunoSEQ multiplex PCR, and TCRdb holds only the in-frame ones, with some missing. The sample consists of more than 200,000 clones, around four fifths of them appearing once. Sequencing was carried out using peripheral blood. These receptor sequences come from an elderly woman with COVID-19, enrolled during active disease.

The rearrangement links TRBV7-9 to TRBJ1-5, with D perhaps TRBD1 (6 bases). CDR3 length: 15 amino acids. Trimming left V 6 bases short and J 3 bases short, with 15 bases between. CDR1 SEHNR and CDR2 FQNEAQ come from the germline V gene (reference sequence). CDR3 loop: CASSQGAGVNQPQHF. As DNA, the CDR3 is TGTGCCAGCAGTCAAGGGGCAGGGGTCAATCAGCCCCAGCATTTT.

The chain uses TRBV4-1 and TRBJ2-1, with D perhaps matching TRBD1 (7 bases). CDR1 is MGHRA, CDR2 YSYEKL, per germline. V gave up 1 base and J gave up 8 bases, with 15 bases separating them. This CDR3 region has 15 residues. For the CDR3, the DNA is TGCGCCAGCAGCCAAGGACAGGGTTGGAGGGATGAGCAGTTCTTC. Amino acids: CASSQGQGWRDEQFF.

The chain combines TRBV5-1 with TRBJ2-2; a possible D gene is TRBD2 (5 bases). Trimming stripped 1 base from V and 5 bases from J, with 18 bases between. CDR1 SGHRS and CDR2 YFSETQ come from the germline V gene. The CDR3 spans 17 residues. CDR3 sequence (DNA): TGCGCCAGCAGCTTGAAAAGCCCGGACTCTAATACCGGGGAGCTGTTTTTT. It is translated as CASSLKSPDSNTGELFF. Combining the CDR3 with reference TRBV5-1 and TRBJ2-2 gives the whole variable domain KAGVTQTPRYLIKTRGQQVTLSCSPISGHRSVSWYQQTPGQGLQFLFEYFSETQRNKGNFPGRFSGRQFSNSRSEMNVSTLELGDSALYLCASSLKSPDSNTGELFFGEGSRLTVL.

The chain combines TRBV19 with TRBJ2-7, with 9 bases fitting TRBD1. Germline CDR1 LNHDA, CDR2 SQIVND (reference sequence). The trim removed 4 bases at V and 3 bases at J, leaving 13 bases unmatched. The CDR3 spans 17 residues. CDR3 sequence (DNA): TGTGCCAGTAGTACGTTTGCCGGGACAGGGAATGTCTACGAGCAGTACTTC. The encoded protein is CASSTFAGTGNVYEQYF.

The V call is TRBV6-5, the J call TRBJ2-1; 7 positions match TRBD1. The length of the CDR3 is 13 residues. Trimming at V came to 10 bases and at J to 8 bases, leaving 11 bases not matched to a gene. Germline V lookup: CDR1 MNHEY, CDR2 SVGAGI. In DNA, the CDR3 is TGTGCCACCACAGGGGAATTTTACCATGAGCAGTTCTTC. Protein product: CATTGEFYHEQFF.

V is TRBV3-1 (or the pseudogene TRBV3-2) and J is TRBJ2-5; 14 nucleotides align to TRBD2. This CDR3 has 15 residues. V shed 4 bases, J shed 11 bases, and the junction held 9 bases outside the gene matches. Germline V gives CDR1 LGHDT, CDR2 YNNKEL (reference sequence). Written as DNA, the CDR3 is TGTGCCAGCAGCCGTGCCGGGACTAGCGGGAGATTGCAGTACTTC. Amino acid sequence: CASSRAGTSGRLQYF.

The V call is TRBV5-1, the J call TRBJ2-7; 9 bases agree with TRBD1. Losses at the gene ends were 2 bases for V and 5 bases for J; bases not matched to a gene: 5. The V gene's germline CDR1 is SGHRS and CDR2 YFSETQ. The CDR3 runs to 14 residues. The CDR3 DNA reads as TGCGCCAGCAGCTTCAGGGACAGGGACAACGAGCAGTACTTC. Translation: CASSFRDRDNEQYF.

V and J are TRBV6-5 and TRBJ2-5, with 8 bases that match TRBD1. CDR1 is MNHEY, CDR2 SVGAGI, per germline. The CDR3 is 13 residues long. With 7 bases clipped from V and 3 bases from J, the junction kept 4 bases outside the gene matches. CDR3 in amino acids: CASNRQGKETQYF. Written as DNA, the CDR3 is TGTGCCAGCAATCGACAGGGGAAAGAGACCCAGTACTTC.

This rearrangement joins TRBV7-2 to TRBJ1-2; D gene uncertain. In germline, CDR1 is SGHTA, CDR2 FQGNSA. The CDR3 is 16 amino acids. The V gene lost 5 bases and the J gene lost 8 bases, with 24 bases spanning the gap. The DNA of the CDR3 is TGTGCCAGCAGCCAGAATCCCGTTCCCTCCCGAGGGGGCTACACCTTC. Its protein product is CASSQNPVPSRGGYTF.

The chain couples TRBV7-9 to TRBJ1-5; 12 bases are shared with TRBD1. The germline V gene encodes CDR1 SEHNR and CDR2 FQNEAQ (reference sequence). This CDR3 comprises 15 residues. After removal of 6 bases from V and 8 bases from J, the junction contained 8 bases not matched to a gene. CDR3 in amino acids: CASSTGTGGMEPQHF. The CDR3 coding sequence is TGTGCCAGCAGTACCGGGACAGGGGGCATGGAGCCCCAGCATTTT.

The chain is built from TRBV21-1 and TRBJ2-7; the D segment call TRBD2 is taken from the table without a DNA check. TRBV21-1 is a recognized pseudogene. The CDR3 length is 16 residues. The CDR3 coding sequence is TGTGCCAGCAGCTCCGAGGGCGGGGGGGTAGGAGCCGAGCAGTACGTC. Amino acids: CASSSEGGGVGAEQYV.

V usage is TRBV11-3 and J usage is TRBJ2-2; 14 bases are shared with TRBD2. Per germline, CDR1 SGHNT and CDR2 YENEEA. With 5 bases clipped from V and 7 bases from J, the junction kept 15 bases outside the gene matches. The CDR3 spans 19 residues. The CDR3 reads CASSPSGGLAGDEVGELFF. In DNA, the CDR3 is TGTGCCAGCAGCCCGTCAGGGGGACTAGCGGGGGACGAGGTCGGGGAGCTGTTTTTT.

The chain has TRBV5-4 and TRBJ2-1; D gene ambiguous. V gave up 2 bases and J gave up 12 bases, with 12 bases separating them. CDR3 size: 12 residues. Germline CDR1 reads SGHNT; CDR2 reads YYREEE (reference sequence). CDR3 in DNA: TGTGCCAGCAGCTTCCCAGGTGGTGGGCAGTTCTTC. This encodes CASSFPGGGQFF.

The rearrangement uses TRBV6-5 and TRBJ2-5, with TRBD1 matching over 8 bases. The CDR3 sequence is 14 residues long. The germline V gene has CDR1 MNHEY and CDR2 SVGAGI. The V and J ends lost 6 bases and 3 bases, in that order; junction bases with no gene match: 6. The CDR3 DNA sequence: TGTGCCAGCAGATCCAGGGGGCGGGAAGAGACCCAGTACTTC. Its protein product is CASRSRGREETQYF.

V gene TRBV7-3 combines with J gene TRBJ2-1, with 7 bases fitting TRBD1. The CDR3 extends over 15 amino acids. Trimming cost V 5 bases and J 4 bases; bases outside gene matches: 8. Germline V CDR1 and CDR2: SGHTA, FQGTGA. The CDR3: CASSLQGVGYNEQFF. Here the CDR3 DNA reads TGTGCCAGCAGCCTGCAGGGGGTGGGGTACAATGAGCAGTTCTTC.

The gene calls are TRBV19 and TRBJ2-2, with 10 bases that match TRBD2. Trimming cost V 4 bases and J 5 bases; bases outside gene matches: 10. The CDR3 runs 17 residues. Looked up from germline, CDR1 is LNHDA and CDR2 is SQIVND (reference sequence). CDR3 coding DNA: TGTGCCAGTAGTACACAGGGACTAGCGTTTGAAACCGGGGAGCTGTTTTTT. Protein product: CASSTQGLAFETGELFF.

The V and J genes are TRBV5-1 and TRBJ1-6; D is unresolved. CDR1 and CDR2 (germline): SGHRS, YFSETQ. CDR3 length: 16 residues. Trimming removed 0 bases from V and 5 bases from J, with 12 bases in between. The CDR3 loop is CASSLAGGQNNSPLHF. CDR3 sequence (DNA): TGCGCCAGCAGCTTGGCCGGAGGTCAGAATAATTCACCCCTCCACTTT.

This sequence joins TRBV20-1 and TRBJ1-1, with unresolved D. The CDR3 length is 11 residues. Between the trimmed V and J ends, which lost 7 bases and 1 base, there was a span of 7 bases. CDR1 and CDR2 (germline): DFQATT, SNEGSKA (reference sequence). The CDR3 DNA sequence: TGCAGTGTATGTCCGAACACTGAAGCTTTCTTT. Its protein product is CSVCPNTEAFF.

V is TRBV6-2 or TRBV6-3 and J is TRBJ2-2; tentative D call: TRBD2 (8 bases). V was pared by 5 bases and J by 4 bases, with 17 bases between. CDR1 and CDR2 (germline): MNHEY, SVGEGT. The CDR3 extends over 16 amino acids. CDR3 protein: CASSTGGGVSTGELFF. CDR3 nucleotides: TGTGCCAGCAGTACGGGAGGGGGCGTTAGCACCGGGGAGCTGTTTTTT.

This chain connects TRBV25-1 to TRBJ1-5; D perhaps matches TRBD1 (5 bases). CDR3 length equals 13 residues. V lost 8 bases to trimming and J lost 3 bases, with 11 bases between them. Germline loops: CDR1 MGHDK, CDR2 SYGVNS. This CDR3 is CASSTGFNQPQHF. The DNA for the CDR3 is TGTGCCAGCTCTACAGGTTTCAATCAGCCCCAGCATTTT.

This rearrangement joins TRBV4-1 to TRBJ2-3, with TRBD2 identical over 9 bases. V trimming: 0 bases; J trimming: 6 bases; junction bases outside the gene matches: 16. The CDR3 contains 19 residues. The V gene's germline CDR1 is MGHRA and CDR2 YSYEKL. The CDR3 DNA sequence: TGCGCCAGCAGCCAAGAGTGGGGAGGTTGGGCGGGGGGGCGCGATACGCAGTATTTT. Its protein product is CASSQEWGGWAGGRDTQYF.

In this sample, this clone turned up a few times. V is TRBV5-4 and J is TRBJ2-7; no firm D call. In germline, CDR1 is SGHNT, CDR2 YYREEE (reference sequence). The CDR3 extends over 13 amino acids. V dropped 4 bases and J dropped 2 bases, with 10 bases sitting between them. CDR3 residues: CASSPGRAYEQYF. The CDR3 DNA sequence: TGTGCCAGCAGCCCGGGTCGGGCCTACGAGCAGTACTTC. Based on the CDR3 plus reference TRBV5-4 and TRBJ2-7, the full variable domain is ETGVTQSPTHLIKTRGQQVTLRCSSQSGHNTVSWYQQALGQGPQFIFQYYREEENGRGNFPPRFSGLQFPNYSSELNVNALELDDSALYLCASSPGRAYEQYFGPGTRLTVT.

J is TRBJ2-1 and V is TRBV5-4, with D possibly being TRBD1 (6 bases). Trimming shortened V by 3 bases and J by 6 bases, and 16 bases separated the two germline ends. Germline V gene data show CDR1 as SGHNT and CDR2 as YYREEE (reference sequence). There are 15 residues in the CDR3. The CDR3, as DNA: TGTGCCAGCAGCTACAGGGAAAGGAATGGCAATGAGCAGTTCTTC. Protein product: CASSYRERNGNEQFF. The full variable domain, in which reference TRBV5-4 and TRBJ2-1 provide the parts outside the CDR3, is ETGVTQSPTHLIKTRGQQVTLRCSSQSGHNTVSWYQQALGQGPQFIFQYYREEENGRGNFPPRFSGLQFPNYSSELNVNALELDDSALYLCASSYRERNGNEQFFGPGTRLTVL.

This clone was seen more than once but under ten times. The genes are TRBV11-3 and TRBJ2-1; a possible D gene is TRBD1 (6 bases). This CDR3 spans 13 amino acids. Germline CDR1 is SGHNT and CDR2 is YENEEA. Trimming stripped 5 bases from V and 7 bases from J, with 12 bases between. CDR3 region: CASSPETGNEQFF. The CDR3 DNA is TGTGCCAGCAGCCCAGAAACAGGGAATGAGCAGTTCTTC.

CDR3 region: CASSPSSQETQYF. In nucleotides, the CDR3 is TGCGCCAGCAGCCCTTCCTCCCAAGAGACCCAGTACTTC. This sequence joins TRBV5-1 and TRBJ2-5; D is ambiguous. The CDR3 sequence is 13 residues long. With 4 bases removed from V and 1 base from J, the gap between germline ends came to 8 bases. The germline CDR1 and CDR2 sequences are SGHRS and YFSETQ.

The rearrangement joins TRBV5-4 to TRBJ2-1, with 9 bases identical to TRBD1. CDR1 is SGHNT and CDR2 is YYREEE in the germline V gene (reference sequence). This CDR3 is 16 amino acids long. The V and J ends lost 3 bases and 3 bases, in that order; junction bases with no gene match: 7. CDR3 coding DNA: TGTGCCAGCAGCTCACCCGGGACAGGGAACTACAATGAGCAGTTCTTC. This sequence encodes CASSSPGTGNYNEQFF.

The chain has TRBV24-1 and TRBJ2-1, with 10 positions matching TRBD1. Looked up from germline, CDR1 is KGHDR and CDR2 is SFDVKD. This CDR3 has 15 residues. V lost 4 bases to trimming and J lost 6 bases; unmatched junction nucleotides: 5. This CDR3 is CATSETGTGVNEQFF. The CDR3 coding sequence is TGTGCCACCAGTGAGACCGGGACAGGGGTCAATGAGCAGTTCTTC.

The chain joins TRBV12-3 or TRBV12-4 to TRBJ1-5; no definite D call. Trimming cost V 6 bases and J 7 bases, with 10 bases left between them. The CDR3 totals 12 residues. As DNA, the CDR3 is TGTGCCAGCAGCTCGGGTTACCAGCCCCAGCATTTT. Amino acid sequence: CASSSGYQPQHF.

V and J are TRBV11-2 and TRBJ2-3; no reliable D call. Germline-derived CDR1 and CDR2 are SGHAT and FQNNGV. The CDR3 loop spans 13 amino acids. The V end lost 6 bases, the J end lost 0 bases, and 7 bases lay between the germline ends. CDR3 region: CASRRSSTDTQYF. The CDR3 coding sequence is TGTGCCAGCAGGCGTTCTAGCACAGATACGCAGTATTTT.

The chain has TRBV9 and TRBJ2-5, with D possibly TRBD1 on 6 matching bases. V was cut by 3 bases and J by 2 bases, with 14 bases left in between. There are 15 residues in the CDR3. Germline assignment: CDR1 SGDLS and CDR2 YYNGEE. In DNA form, the CDR3 reads TGTGCCAGCAGCGGCGAAAGGGGGTGGCAAGAGACCCAGTACTTC. Residues: CASSGERGWQETQYF.